This TCR beta chain derives from a study of shared clonotypes between healthy human individuals. The length of the CDR3 is 13 residues. The J segment lost 6 bases and the V segment lost 8 bases, leaving 6 bases of the junction unmatched. CDR1 and CDR2 (germline): SGHRS, YFSETQ. Using immunoSEQ multiplex PCR, the repertoire was profiled, and TCRdb retains in-frame clones only, with some absent. In the table there are about 2.4 million clones, roughly 93% of which are singletons. The table lists this clone with a count of one. The sequencing sample was made of naive CD4+ T cells from PBMCs. Described subset: CD45RA+ positively selected. The receptor's source is a man younger than 30 in good health. Some clones in this sample may be carry-over from other donors' samples. J is TRBJ2-1 and V is TRBV5-1; 9 nucleotides line up with TRBD1. The DNA of the CDR3 is TGCGCCAGTCGGACAGGGGAAAGCAATGAGCAGTTCTTC. Translating it yields CASRTGESNEQFF.